A selection of T cell receptor beta chains follows, all from one sample in a study of CD8 T cells in ankylosing spondylitis. TCRdb ran MiXCR on the 5' RACE reads and lists one entry per CDR3 protein. The sample records roughly 190,000 distinct CDR3 sequences, 9.5% to 15% being singletons. The sample taken for sequencing was blood, either unsorted or a sorted T cell fraction (not recorded which). The receptor source for this set is a male donor with ankylosing spondylitis or in good health (not recorded which). Each CDR3 is given with its conserved first and last residue. Fields, in order: clone size, J gene, V gene, D gene, CDR3 DNA, CDR3 protein. A D gene is named only where the DNA matches it firmly. The size of a clone is reported for some rows only, either as once, few or many, or as a class for expanded clones.

many	TRBJ1-5	TRBV20-1	-	TGCAGTGCAAGGCCGCAGGGGCCCCAGCATTTT	CSARPQGPQHF
-	TRBJ1-6	TRBV10-3	TRBD1	TGTGCCATCAGTGAATCGACAGGGCCTAATTCACCCCTCCACTTT	CAISESTGPNSPLHF
-	TRBJ1-1	TRBV27	-	TGTGCCAGTTCGACAGCCCCGGGCACTGAAGCTTTCTTT	CASSTAPGTEAFF
few	TRBJ1-2	TRBV6-4	TRBD1	TGTGCCAGCAGCAAACTCTACGGACAGGGAGCGGACTATGGCTACACCTTC	CASSKLYGQGADYGYTF
few	TRBJ2-2	TRBV4-2	TRBD2	TGTGCCAGCAGCCAAGACGGCGGGAGGGCCCCCGGGGAGCTGTTTTTT	CASSQDGGRAPGELFF
-	TRBJ1-1	TRBV7-9	-	TGTGCCAGCAGCCCCGGGGGAGGGTTACGAAAAACTGAAGCTTTCTTT	CASSPGGGLRKTEAFF
few	TRBJ1-1	TRBV6-5	-	TGTGCCAGCAGTTATCGCGGCATGAACACTGAAGCTTTCTTT	CASSYRGMNTEAFF
-	TRBJ2-7	TRBV20-1	-	TGCAGTGCTGGAATAACCTCCTACGAGCAGTACTTC	CSAGITSYEQYF
few	TRBJ2-1	TRBV7-9	TRBD1	TGTGCCAGCAGCCCCCGACAGGGGGTCACCTACAATGAGCAGTTCTTC	CASSPRQGVTYNEQFF
-	TRBJ2-5	TRBV3-1	-	TGTGCCAGCAGCCAAGGAGGACAAGCCCAAGAGACCCAGTACTTC	CASSQGGQAQETQYF
-	TRBJ2-5	TRBV29-1	TRBD2	TGCAGCGTTGTGAAGGCGGGGGGTGGAGAGACCCAGTACTTC	CSVVKAGGGETQYF
few	TRBJ2-1	TRBV4-1	TRBD2	TGCGCCAGCAGCCTCCCCGGGGGGGCCTCTACCAATGAGCAGTTCTTC	CASSLPGGASTNEQFF
few	TRBJ2-7	TRBV3-1	-	TGTGCCAGCAGCTTGGGGACCCCCCACTACGAGCAGTACTTC	CASSLGTPHYEQYF
many	TRBJ1-2	TRBV7-9	-	TGTGCCAGCAGCCCAGGACAGTTTAACTATGGCTACACCTTC	CASSPGQFNYGYTF
few	TRBJ1-4	TRBV9	-	TGTGCCAGCAGACGGTCGGGGGCAACTAATGAAAAACTGTTTTTT	CASRRSGATNEKLFF
-	TRBJ1-5	TRBV7-9	-	TGTGCCAGCAGTCGCGGACCAAGGCAGCCCCAGCATTTT	CASSRGPRQPQHF
few	TRBJ2-1	TRBV30	TRBD1	TGTGCCTGGAGTCAGGGACAGGGGAATGAGCAGTTCTTC	CAWSQGQGNEQFF
many	TRBJ2-1	TRBV5-1	-	TGCGCCAGCAGCCATGGAGGCCTCTACAATGAGCAGTTCTTC	CASSHGGLYNEQFF
many	TRBJ2-3	TRBV2	-	TGTGCCAGGGGGCTGCGGAGCACAGATACGCAGTATTTT	CARGLRSTDTQYF
many	TRBJ2-7	TRBV12-3/TRBV12-4	-	TGTGCCAGCAGTTTAGCGTTAAGCTACGAGCAGTACTTC	CASSLALSYEQYF
-	TRBJ2-1	TRBV4-1	-	TGCGCCAGCAGCCCCCCTTGGGGGGAGGGACAAGGCAATGAGCAGTTCTTC	CASSPPWGEGQGNEQFF
many	TRBJ2-1	TRBV6-5	TRBD2	TGTGCCAGCAGTTACTGGACTAGCGGGAATTCCAATGAGCAGTTCTTC	CASSYWTSGNSNEQFF
-	TRBJ1-1	TRBV10-2	-	TGCGCCAGCAGGGGGGGTAACCCTGAAGCTTTCTTT	CASRGGNPEAFF
few	TRBJ2-2	TRBV27	-	TGTGCCAGCAGTTTATCGATTTATGGGAGTAGATGGACCGGGGAGCTGTTTTTT	CASSLSIYGSRWTGELFF
few	TRBJ2-3	TRBV11-2	TRBD2	TGTGCCAGCAGCCTCCCCCTCTCGGCGGGGGAGTCCACAGATACGCAGTATTTT	CASSLPLSAGESTDTQYF
many	TRBJ2-3	TRBV27	-	TGTGCCAGCAGTCCCCGGGACGGGGGCACAGATACGCAGTATTTT	CASSPRDGGTDTQYF
once	TRBJ2-6	TRBV5-6	-	TGTGCCAGCAGCTTGGTCGCGCCTGGGGCCAACGTCCTGACTTTC	CASSLVAPGANVLTF
few	TRBJ1-1	TRBV5-6	-	TGTGCCAGCAGCTTATCGCTCACTGAAGCTTTCTTT	CASSLSLTEAFF
many	TRBJ2-7	TRBV3-1	-	TGTGCCAGCAGCCAAGAACATCAGACAGAGAACTACGAGCAGTACTTC	CASSQEHQTENYEQYF
few	TRBJ1-1	TRBV12-5	-	TGTGCTAGTGGTTTCGGAGGGACGGCGAACACTGAAGCTTTCTTT	CASGFGGTANTEAFF
-	TRBJ2-7	TRBV11-2	TRBD1	TGTGCCAGCAGCCTCGGACAGGGTAATTTCGACGAGCAGTACTTC	CASSLGQGNFDEQYF
many	TRBJ1-1	TRBV4-1	-	TGCGCCAGCAGCCAAGAGACCGCACAGCTGAACACTGAAGCTTTCTTT	CASSQETAQLNTEAFF
few	TRBJ2-1	TRBV7-9	-	TGTGCCAGCAGCTTTACAGGCAACAATGAGCAGTTCTTC	CASSFTGNNEQFF
-	TRBJ2-7	TRBV11-3	TRBD1	TGTGCCAGCAGCCAGTGGGACAGCCCCTACGAGCAGTACTTC	CASSQWDSPYEQYF
few	TRBJ1-4	TRBV12-3/TRBV12-4	-	TGTGCCAGCAGTTTAACCGGGGAGTTTAATGAAAAACTGTTTTTT	CASSLTGEFNEKLFF
few	TRBJ1-2	TRBV13	TRBD1	TGTGCCAGCAGCTCCCAGACTGCCGGGACAGGGGACTATGGCTACACCTTC	CASSSQTAGTGDYGYTF
many	TRBJ1-2	TRBV12-3/TRBV12-4	-	TGTGCCAGCAGTTTCGGGACGGCCTATGGCTACACCTTC	CASSFGTAYGYTF
few	TRBJ2-2	TRBV25-1	TRBD2	TGTGCCAGCGAAGCGGGGGAGAACACCGGGGAGCTGTTTTTT	CASEAGENTGELFF
few	TRBJ2-5	TRBV30	-	TGTGCCTGGAGTGTACGGTGGGGCGGCCGAGCGAGGGGGACCCAGTACTTC	CAWSVRWGGRARGTQYF
-	TRBJ2-7	TRBV10-3	-	TGTGCCATCAGTCCTTGGACTACCTCCTACGAGCAGTACTTC	CAISPWTTSYEQYF
-	TRBJ1-1	TRBV9	-	TGTGCCAGCAGCGTAGGAGCCGGGTTCACTGAAGCTTTCTTT	CASSVGAGFTEAFF
many	TRBJ1-4	TRBV4-1	TRBD1	TGCGCCAGCAGCCAAGGACAGGGTAGTAATGAAAAACTGTTTTTT	CASSQGQGSNEKLFF
-	TRBJ1-3	TRBV6-1	-	TGTGCCAGCGCTCGGGGCCTCTCTGGAAACACCATATATTTT	CASARGLSGNTIYF
-	TRBJ2-6	TRBV6-5	-	TGTGCCAGCAGTTACGAGGAGGGGAGCGGGGCCAACGTCCTGACTTTC	CASSYEEGSGANVLTF
many	TRBJ1-2	TRBV14	-	TGTGCCAGCAGCCGTGACCCGGGTTATGGCTACACCTTC	CASSRDPGYGYTF
few	TRBJ2-3	TRBV27	TRBD2	TGTGCCAGCCGCGGGGGGGCGGAAGATACGCAGTATTTT	CASRGGAEDTQYF
many	TRBJ1-1	TRBV6-5	TRBD1	TGTGCCAGCAGTTCCTGGACAGGGGGTTCTGAAGCTTTCTTT	CASSSWTGGSEAFF
-	TRBJ1-4	TRBV9	-	TGTGCCAGCAGCGTAGAAGGCGGAGGAGATAAACTGTTTTTT	CASSVEGGGDKLFF
many	TRBJ2-3	TRBV4-2	-	TGTGCCAGCAGCCCCAATACACATACGCAGTATTTT	CASSPNTHTQYF
-	TRBJ1-5	TRBV20-1	-	TGCAGTGCCACAGACCGAACCGGGATTTCGAATCAGCCCCAGCATTTT	CSATDRTGISNQPQHF
-	TRBJ2-1	TRBV3-1	-	TGTGCCAGCAGCCAAGTAAGGGGGGCCGCCTACAATGAGCAGTTCTTC	CASSQVRGAAYNEQFF